One and the same sample provided the 24 T cell receptor beta chains below, sequenced in a study of control samples from healthy donors and cancer patients. TCRdb's table, derived via immunoSEQ multiplex PCR, lists solely in-frame clones and lacks some. The data show around 180,000 clones, 85% to 90% seen once. Sequencing used blood. The source of these receptors is a woman in her twenties or thirties in good health.

Only a few counts were recorded for this clone. The gene calls are TRBV6-1 and TRBJ1-5; 9 bases line up with TRBD1. This CDR3 contains 16 residues. The V gene's germline CDR1 is MNHNS and CDR2 SASEGT. V was clipped by 4 bases and J by 0 bases; unmatched bases: 4. In DNA form, the CDR3 reads TGTGCCAGCAGTGGTGGGACAGGGTATAGCAATCAGCCCCAGCATTTT. Translation gives CASSGGTGYSNQPQHF.

This clone was seen just once. V usage is TRBV19 and J usage is TRBJ2-2; tentative D call: TRBD2 (7 bases). CDR1 is LNHDA and CDR2 is SQIVND in the germline V gene (reference sequence). CDR3 length equals 14 residues. V lost 10 bases, J lost 0 bases, and 12 bases lay in between. The DNA for the CDR3 is TGTGCCACTAGGGAGGGGGCGAACACCGGGGAGCTGTTTTTT. This sequence encodes CATREGANTGELFF.

The rearrangement links TRBV6-6 to TRBJ2-1; TRBD1 or TRBD2 may be the D gene (5 bases each). There are 11 residues in the CDR3. V lost 6 bases and J lost 5, with 5 bases in between. The germline gives CDR1 MNHNY, CDR2 SVGAGI (reference sequence). CDR3: CASRGDNEQFF. In nucleotides, the CDR3 is TGTGCCAGCAGGGGGGACAATGAGCAGTTCTTC.

V is TRBV2 and J is TRBJ1-5, with D hard to call. The CDR3 spans 13 residues. V lost 1 base to trimming and J lost 1 base, with 2 bases between them. Germline V gene data show CDR1 as SNHLY and CDR2 as FYNNEI. DNA for the CDR3: TGTGCCAGCAGTGAAGTGAGCAATCAGCCCCAGCATTTT. It specifies CASSEVSNQPQHF.

The V and J genes are TRBV27 and TRBJ2-1, with a tentative D call TRBD2 (6 bases). CDR3 size: 14 residues. The germline V gene encodes CDR1 MNHEY and CDR2 SMNVEV (reference sequence). Trimming removed 5 bases at V and 5 bases at J, with 13 bases between. CDR3 in DNA: TGTGCCAGCAGTAACCCGGGACTTCACAATGAGCAGTTCTTC. It yields the protein CASSNPGLHNEQFF.

This sequence joins TRBV3-1 (or the pseudogene TRBV3-2) and TRBJ2-1; D is undetermined. The V gene lost 2 bases and the J gene lost 8 bases, with 16 bases spanning the gap. CDR3 length: 15 residues. Germline CDR1 is LGHDT and CDR2 is YNNKEL (reference sequence). The CDR3 protein is CASSQIPRLRDEQFF. For the CDR3, the DNA is TGTGCCAGCAGCCAAATCCCCAGGCTTAGGGATGAGCAGTTCTTC.

The V call is TRBV25-1, the J call TRBJ2-1, with 13 bases identical to TRBD2. The junction had 6 bases not matched to a gene; V was cut back by 4 bases and J by 6 bases. Germline CDR1 reads MGHDK; CDR2 reads SYGVNS. The CDR3 covers 16 residues. The CDR3 DNA follows: TGTGCCAGCAGTGGGACGACTAGCGGGAGGCCCAATGAGCAGTTCTTC. Translating it yields CASSGTTSGRPNEQFF.

The genes are TRBV27 and TRBJ1-3, with D possibly TRBD1 on 5 matching bases. V was shortened by 1 base and J by 4 bases, with 11 bases between the two germline ends. The CDR3 is 15 amino acids. In germline, CDR1 is MNHEY, CDR2 SMNVEV (reference sequence). The DNA for the CDR3 is TGTGCCAGCAGTTTATGGGGCCGTGGGGGAAACACCATATATTTT. The encoded protein is CASSLWGRGGNTIYF.

The V and J genes are TRBV13 and TRBJ1-1; no firm D call. The CDR3 is made up of 12 amino acids. Trimming stripped 2 bases from V and 8 bases from J, with 9 bases between. Germline V CDR1 and CDR2: PRHDT, FYEKMQ (reference sequence). This CDR3 reads CASSLLAAEAFF. The CDR3 DNA is TGTGCCAGCAGCTTATTGGCAGCAGAAGCTTTCTTT.

The chain recombines TRBV4-1 with TRBJ1-6; D gene uncertain. Deletions cut 2 bases from V and 4 bases from J, with 9 bases between. This CDR3 is built from 15 residues. Germline V CDR1 and CDR2: MGHRA, YSYEKL. This CDR3 is CASSQSLVYNSPLHF. CDR3 coding DNA: TGCGCCAGCAGCCAATCGTTAGTTTATAATTCACCCCTCCACTTT.

This clone was picked up one time. This sequence joins TRBV30 and TRBJ1-1; D is undetermined. Germline CDR1 GTSNPN, CDR2 SVGIG (reference sequence). V lost 2 bases to trimming and J lost 3 bases, with 13 bases between them. There are 14 residues in the CDR3. CDR3 loop: CAWSPLGLHTEAFF. The CDR3 nucleotides are TGTGCCTGGAGTCCCCTCGGACTCCACACTGAAGCTTTCTTT.

A few counts support this clone. V is TRBV12-3 or TRBV12-4 and J is TRBJ2-7; TRBD1 matches 7 bases. With V trimmed by 5 bases and J by 8 bases, 9 bases remained unmatched. The CDR3 is 13 amino acids. Here the CDR3 reads CASSRGQAIQQYF. CDR3 DNA: TGTGCCAGCAGTAGGGGGCAGGCGATCCAGCAGTACTTC.

This clone was recorded only once. The rearrangement joins TRBV7-2 to TRBJ2-1, with 16 bases identical to TRBD2. Germline CDR1 is SGHTA and CDR2 is FQGNSA. This CDR3 is 14 amino acids long. V dropped 6 bases and J dropped 9; count of bases not matched to a gene: 2. CDR3 loop: CASSGTSGGAEQFF. The CDR3 nucleotides are TGTGCCAGCAGTGGGACTAGCGGGGGGGCTGAGCAGTTCTTC.

CDR3 DNA sequence: TGTGCCAGCAGCTTAGTATACGGCAGATTAGCTGGGGACAATGAGCAGTTCTTC. It is translated as CASSLVYGRLAGDNEQFF. The chain recombines TRBV7-2 with TRBJ2-1, with D uncertain. CDR3 length: 18 amino acids. V lost 1 base and J 5 bases, leaving 21 bases between the germline ends. The germline V gene has CDR1 SGHTA and CDR2 FQGNSA.

V usage is TRBV12-5 and J usage is TRBJ1-1; the match to TRBD1 covers 8 bases. This CDR3 spans 14 amino acids. The J segment lost 1 base and the V segment lost 6 bases, leaving 4 bases of the junction unmatched. The germline CDR1 and CDR2 sequences are LGHNT and FRNRAP. The CDR3 DNA follows: TGTGCTAGTGGAACCGGGACAGGGAACACTGAAGCTTTCTTT. It translates to CASGTGTGNTEAFF.

The chain uses TRBV20-1 and TRBJ2-3, with unresolved D. The germline CDR1 and CDR2 sequences are DFQATT and SNEGSKA (reference sequence). Trimming removed 0 bases from V and 7 bases from J, with 5 bases in between. The CDR3 is made up of 11 amino acids. The CDR3 loop is CSAREQYTQYF. The CDR3, as DNA: TGCAGTGCTAGAGAACAGTATACGCAGTATTTT.

V gene TRBV30 combines with J gene TRBJ2-2; D is uncertain. V lost 0 bases, J lost 10 bases, and 3 bases lay in between. The CDR3 spans 10 residues. Germline assignment: CDR1 GTSNPN and CDR2 SVGIG (reference sequence). This CDR3 is CAWSVKELFF. Written as DNA, the CDR3 is TGTGCCTGGAGTGTAAAGGAGCTGTTTTTT.

This chain links TRBV5-1 with TRBJ1-1, with D perhaps TRBD1 (6 bases). Germline V gene lookup returns CDR1 SGHRS and CDR2 YFSETQ. The CDR3 loop spans 15 amino acids. Trimming took off 3 bases at V and 6 bases at J, with 18 bases between the two ends. CDR3 in amino acids: CASSSYYGGQAEAFF. The CDR3 DNA sequence: TGCGCCAGCAGCTCTTACTACGGGGGGCAGGCTGAAGCTTTCTTT.

This clone was detected only once. The rearrangement links TRBV18 to TRBJ2-3, with no clear D. The CDR3 is made up of 15 amino acids. V gave up 4 bases and J gave up 2 bases, with 13 bases separating them. Germline CDR1 reads KGHSH; CDR2 reads LQKENI. CDR3: CASSLDKDFTDTQYF. In DNA form, the CDR3 reads TGTGCCAGCTCACTCGACAAGGATTTCACAGATACGCAGTATTTT.

The V gene is TRBV6-5, the J gene TRBJ1-3; D gene ambiguous. The CDR3 contains 12 residues. The germline gives CDR1 MNHEY, CDR2 SVGAGI. V was clipped by 6 bases and J by 2 bases, with 5 bases between them. CDR3 sequence (DNA): TGTGCCAGCAGGACGGCTGGAAACACCATATATTTT. Encoded protein: CASRTAGNTIYF.

The chain joins TRBV6-5 to TRBJ2-7; D is uncertain. This CDR3 comprises 14 residues. Germline V gene sequence: CDR1 MNHEY, CDR2 SVGAGI. Trimming stripped 3 bases from V and 0 bases from J, with 9 bases between. The CDR3 here is CASSYSVGSYEQYF. The CDR3 region has the DNA TGTGCCAGCAGTTATTCAGTAGGCTCCTACGAGCAGTACTTC.

The rearrangement links TRBV28 to TRBJ2-2; 8 nucleotides agree with TRBD2. CDR1 and CDR2 from the germline V gene are MDHEN and SYDVKM. V shed 4 bases and J 6 bases; nucleotides not matched to a gene: 4. CDR3 length: 14 residues. CDR3 in amino acids: CASSSVAGSGELFF. In DNA, the CDR3 is TGTGCCAGCAGTTCCGTAGCGGGGTCCGGGGAGCTGTTTTTT.

J is TRBJ2-7 and V is TRBV10-2; D is uncertain. Trimming left V 2 bases short and J 7 bases short, with 15 bases between. CDR3 size: 14 residues. Germline CDR1 WSHSY, CDR2 SAAADI. Written as DNA, the CDR3 is TGCGCCAGCAGTGAGGATAGGAGCCAGTGGGAGCAGTACGTC. Residues: CASSEDRSQWEQYV.

This clone was seen once. CDR3: CASRPDRGGNSPLHF. The DNA of the CDR3 is TGTGCCAGCAGACCAGACAGGGGAGGGAATTCACCCCTCCACTTT. The V call is TRBV6-6, the J call TRBJ1-6; 8 bases align to TRBD1. V dropped 6 bases and J dropped 7; count of bases not matched to a gene: 8. Germline V gives CDR1 MNHNY, CDR2 SVGAGI (reference sequence). This CDR3 region has 15 residues.